The 23 T cell receptor beta chains presented below share a single source sample, sequenced in a study of T cells in Graves' hyperthyroidism and ophthalmopathy. RNA transcripts were the template for amplifying TCR beta CDR3 regions. Researchers ran a first-round RT-PCR on the TCR CDR3 using the HTBI primer set. Each CDR3 protein gets one entry after TCRdb re-called the multiplex PCR reads with MiXCR. Among some 800,000 distinct CDR3 sequences listed, over 35% were seen once. The sequenced material came from blood. The receptor source for this set is a man aged 18-30 years with Graves' hyperthyroidism.

The chain combines TRBV2 with TRBJ2-5; D call uncertain. The CDR3 has 14 amino acids. Trimming shortened V by 2 bases and J by 3 bases, and 10 bases separated the two germline ends. Germline V gene lookup returns CDR1 SNHLY and CDR2 FYNNEI. CDR3 protein: CASSEMRPEETQYF. The CDR3 coding sequence is TGTGCCAGCAGTGAAATGAGACCCGAAGAGACCCAGTACTTC.

This chain joins TRBV24-1 and TRBJ2-5; no definite D call. The V end was cut by 6 bases, the J end by 4 bases, with 17 bases between. The CDR3 length is 15 residues. Germline CDR1 reads KGHDR; CDR2 reads SFDVKD. The CDR3 region is CATSSPGQDGETQYF. Here the CDR3 DNA reads TGTGCCACCAGTAGTCCCGGGCAGGACGGAGAGACCCAGTACTTC.

This clonotype turned up a few times. The chain links TRBV7-2 to TRBJ2-7; the D call may be TRBD1 or TRBD2 (5 bases each). The V end was cut by 0 bases, the J end by 2 bases, with 14 bases between. Germline values: CDR1 SGHTA, CDR2 FQGNSA. This CDR3 is 16 amino acids long. DNA of the CDR3: TGTGCCAGCAGCTTAGCAGGGGCGGGTCCTACCTACGAGCAGTACTTC. Its translation: CASSLAGAGPTYEQYF.

CDR3 sequence (DNA): TGTGCCAGCAGTCGAAGGACTAGCGTTTCCTACGAGCAGTACTTC. Translating it yields CASSRRTSVSYEQYF. The V call is TRBV2, the J call TRBJ2-7; 9 nucleotides agree with TRBD2. Germline values: CDR1 SNHLY, CDR2 FYNNEI. The CDR3 totals 15 residues. The ends lost 5 bases at V and 1 base at J; junction bases unmatched: 6.

The count of this clonotype is one. A much larger clonotype is one base distant, so this may be a read error. The genes are TRBV5-5 and TRBJ1-4, with D unclear. The CDR3 loop spans 11 amino acids. Germline loops: CDR1 SGHKS, CDR2 YYEKEE (reference sequence). CDR3 amino acids: CAGSSMGKLFF. CDR3 in DNA: TGTGCCGGCAGCTCCATGGGGAAACTGTTTTTT.

The genes are TRBV29-1 and TRBJ1-5; possible D gene TRBD1, 5 bases. This CDR3 spans 15 amino acids. In germline, CDR1 is SQVTM, CDR2 ANQGSEA. Trimming stripped 0 bases from V and 7 bases from J, with 16 bases between. CDR3 amino acids: CSVEEGYGARQPQHF. The CDR3 coding sequence is TGCAGCGTTGAAGAGGGGTACGGGGCGCGGCAGCCCCAGCATTTT.

This clonotype was found many times. The gene calls are TRBV29-1 and TRBJ2-5; 7 bases agree with TRBD2. The junction had 5 bases not matched to a gene; V was cut back by 2 bases and J by 2 bases. In germline, CDR1 is SQVTM, CDR2 ANQGSEA. The length of the CDR3 is 14 residues. The CDR3 here is CSVEFFGGQETQYF. The CDR3 bases are TGCAGCGTTGAATTTTTCGGGGGGCAAGAGACCCAGTACTTC.

This clonotype was picked up a small number of times. CDR3: CASSLASMSEQYF. CDR3 nucleotide sequence: TGTGCCAGCAGTTTAGCCAGTATGTCCGAGCAGTACTTC. This chain connects TRBV2 to TRBJ2-7; D call uncertain. Trimming took off 5 bases at V and 6 bases at J, with 14 bases between the two ends. The CDR3 contains 13 residues. Germline lookup yields CDR1 SNHLY and CDR2 FYNNEI.

This clonotype was picked up a small number of times. The chain joins TRBV20-1 to TRBJ1-6; D is perhaps TRBD1 (5 bases). The V end lost 6 bases, the J end lost 2 bases, and 17 bases lay between the germline ends. CDR3 size: 16 residues. The germline V gene has CDR1 DFQATT and CDR2 SNEGSKA (reference sequence). DNA of the CDR3: TGCAGTGCATGCTCGCCAGGGCCGCCCTATAATTCACCCCTCCACTTT. This gives the protein CSACSPGPPYNSPLHF.

This chain joins TRBV7-6 and TRBJ2-7; D possibly corresponds to TRBD1 (6 bases). This CDR3 contains 15 residues. Trimming stripped 5 bases from V and 0 bases from J, with 14 bases between. CDR1 and CDR2 (germline): SGHVS, FNYEAQ. The CDR3: CASSPRVGGSYEQYF. The CDR3 coding sequence is TGTGCCAGCAGCCCGCGCGTAGGGGGCTCCTACGAGCAGTACTTC.

This clonotype has more than one count but fewer than ten. The chain employs TRBV20-1 and TRBJ2-7; 9 nucleotides match TRBD1. Germline CDR1 and CDR2: DFQATT and SNEGSKA (reference sequence). The CDR3 covers 14 residues. V was clipped by 2 bases and J by 3 bases; unmatched bases: 5. Here the CDR3 reads CSARPGQGDYEQYF. The DNA for the CDR3 is TGCAGTGCTAGACCGGGACAGGGAGACTACGAGCAGTACTTC.

V usage is TRBV12-3 or TRBV12-4 and J usage is TRBJ2-6, with 12 bases identical to TRBD1. This CDR3 has 19 amino acids. The V segment lost 5 bases and the J segment 2 bases; nucleotides outside the gene matches: 10. Here the CDR3 reads CASSKGQGALVPGANVLTF. Here the CDR3 DNA reads TGTGCCAGCAGTAAGGGACAGGGGGCGCTTGTGCCTGGGGCCAACGTCCTGACTTTC.

This clonotype was detected a few times. The chain couples TRBV5-1 to TRBJ1-1; D not certain. V lost 0 bases and J lost 3, with 12 bases in between. This CDR3 is 15 amino acids long. CDR1 SGHRS and CDR2 YFSETQ come from the germline V gene. The CDR3 nucleotides read TGCGCCAGCAGCTTGGATGAGGCACGGGACACTGAAGCTTTCTTT. Its translation: CASSLDEARDTEAFF.

V is TRBV28 and J is TRBJ1-5, with D unresolved. The CDR3 has 12 residues. Germline assignment: CDR1 MDHEN and CDR2 SYDVKM. V gave up 5 bases and J gave up 11 bases, with 13 bases separating them. CDR3 in amino acids: CASSPPGKAQHF. The CDR3 DNA reads as TGTGCCAGCAGTCCCCCCGGGAAAGCCCAGCATTTT.

The CDR3 protein is CSARDSESGTGELFF. CDR3 sequence (DNA): TGCAGTGCTAGAGATTCGGAGTCGGGCACCGGGGAGCTGTTTTTT. The V and J genes are TRBV20-1 and TRBJ2-2; D remains unclear. Trimming removed 0 bases from V and 4 bases from J, with 12 bases in between. CDR1 DFQATT and CDR2 SNEGSKA come from the germline V gene (reference sequence). The CDR3 totals 15 residues.

V gene TRBV19 combines with J gene TRBJ1-1; D unresolved. Germline V gene sequence: CDR1 LNHDA, CDR2 SQIVND (reference sequence). V was cut by 3 bases and J by 1 base, with 9 bases left in between. The CDR3 loop spans 14 amino acids. The CDR3 here is CASSISSANTEAFF. The CDR3, as DNA: TGTGCCAGTAGTATTTCATCGGCGAACACTGAAGCTTTCTTT.

As for this clonotype: An end of the junction differs from the germline gene, which may be a read error. The chain recombines TRBV7-7 with TRBJ1-1; weak D call: TRBD1 (6 bases). CDR3 length: 13 residues. CDR1 is SSHAT and CDR2 is FNYEAQ in the germline V gene (reference sequence). The chain's CDR3 is CASSSDRYIEAFF. The DNA of the CDR3 is TGTGCTAGCAGCTCAGACAGGTACATTGAAGCTTTCTTT.

This clonotype was seen more than once but under ten times. J is TRBJ1-2 and V is TRBV6-5; D ambiguous. Germline CDR1 MNHEY, CDR2 SVGAGI. This CDR3 spans 12 amino acids. Trimming left V 6 bases short and J 8 bases short, with 13 bases between. Written as DNA, the CDR3 is TGTGCCAGCAGCTCTAGGGTAATCGGCTACACCTTC. Translated, it gives CASSSRVIGYTF.

This clonotype came up many times. The V call is TRBV12-3 or TRBV12-4, the J call TRBJ1-5; tentatively, D is TRBD1 (5 bases). Trimming shortened V by 5 bases and J by 4 bases, and 12 bases separated the two germline ends. The CDR3 totals 14 residues. The CDR3, as DNA: TGTGCCAGCAGTCTTCCCGAGGGGAATCAGCCCCAGCATTTT. Encoded protein: CASSLPEGNQPQHF.

The rearrangement joins TRBV20-1 to TRBJ2-7; D remains unclear. CDR3 length equals 16 residues. The ends were cut back, 0 bases at V and 2 bases at J, with 17 bases in the middle. Germline V gene lookup returns CDR1 DFQATT and CDR2 SNEGSKA (reference sequence). For the CDR3, the DNA is TGCAGTGCTAGAGATTGGCCGGGCTCCGTCCCCTACGAGCAGTACTTC. It codes for CSARDWPGSVPYEQYF.

The chain links TRBV25-1 to TRBJ1-2; TRBD1 matches at 8 bases. Germline CDR1 reads MGHDK; CDR2 reads SYGVNS. CDR3 length equals 15 residues. With 4 bases clipped from V and 7 bases from J, the junction kept 11 bases outside the gene matches. The CDR3 sequence: CASSADETGVSGYTF. The DNA for the CDR3 is TGTGCCAGCAGTGCCGACGAGACAGGGGTTAGTGGCTACACCTTC.

This clonotype was seen a few times. The chain has TRBV7-2 and TRBJ1-4; D remains unclear. The CDR3 consists of 14 residues. The V and J ends lost 1 base and 8 bases respectively, with 11 bases between them. The germline gives CDR1 SGHTA, CDR2 FQGNSA. The CDR3 DNA follows: TGTGCCAGCAGCTTAGTACCCCCTGGAGAAAAACTGTTTTTT. Amino acids: CASSLVPPGEKLFF.

As to this clonotype: Relative to the germline gene, one junction end is altered; a read error may explain this. The chain carries TRBV29-1 and TRBJ2-7; D perhaps matches TRBD1 (5 bases). This CDR3 spans 17 amino acids. The germline CDR1 and CDR2 sequences are SQVTM and ANQGSEA. The CDR3: CSVEEWGHRSGYYEQYF. CDR3 bases: TGCAGCGTCGAAGAGTGGGGCCACCGGAGTGGGTACTACGAGCAGTACTTC.